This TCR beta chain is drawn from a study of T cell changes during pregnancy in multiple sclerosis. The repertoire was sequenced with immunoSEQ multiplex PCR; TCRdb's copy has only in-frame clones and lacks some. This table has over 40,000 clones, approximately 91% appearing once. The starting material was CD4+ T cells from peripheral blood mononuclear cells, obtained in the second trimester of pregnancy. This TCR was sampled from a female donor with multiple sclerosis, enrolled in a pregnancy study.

The CDR3 region is CASSVGGAEAFF. CDR3 bases: TGTGCCAGCAGTGTCGGCGGGGCTGAAGCTTTCTTT. This chain joins TRBV6-1 and TRBJ1-1, with D unclear. V was trimmed by 4 bases and J by 6 bases, leaving 9 bases between them. Per the germline V gene, CDR1 is MNHNS and CDR2 is SASEGT. This CDR3 is 12 amino acids long.